These 5 T cell receptor beta chains originate from one sample sequenced in a study of spatial heterogeneity in lung cancer (dated by TCRdb to the late 2010s). Library preparation was by 5' RACE. These reads were obtained on a NextSeq 500. TCRdb's own reprocessing of the public reads used fastp at Q25 and MiXCR and kept productive beta chains. Every distinct CDR3 protein forms one entry, paired with its most common genes and DNA. In this sample the table shows about 1,400 distinct CDR3 sequences, less than 20% of which occur a single time. Roughly an eighth of the sample comes from the top ten. The paper as a whole reports these results and caveats: The tumor nonsynonymous mutation count correlated with the number of expanded alpha and beta TCRs within the tumor.

Reading the label with the study, this specimen's time point is: sample taken at primary tumor resection. The antigens these receptors bind are not known. The sequencing here drew on lung tumor tissue, taken at surgery. These receptors came from a male donor with early-stage non-small cell lung cancer.

J is TRBJ2-2 and V is TRBV6-5; no clear D gene. Germline values: CDR1 MNHEY, CDR2 SVGAGI. Trimming took off 6 bases at V and 0 bases at J, with 17 bases between the two ends. The CDR3 totals 17 residues. CDR3 bases: TGTGCCAGCAGAAGACCGCTGGTGGGTTCGAACACCGGGGAGCTGTTTTTT. Translating gives CASRRPLVGSNTGELFF.

This clonotype was observed a handful of times. This chain uses TRBV5-1 with TRBJ2-1, with D unclear. CDR3 length equals 11 residues. The germline CDR1 and CDR2 sequences are SGHRS and YFSETQ. The V gene lost 0 bases and the J gene lost 8 bases, with 3 bases spanning the gap. The CDR3 is CASSLGYEQFF. The CDR3 nucleotides are TGCGCCAGCAGCTTGGGCTATGAGCAGTTCTTC.

This chain links TRBV5-1 with TRBJ2-1; TRBD1 agrees at 9 bases. There are 14 residues in the CDR3. With V trimmed by 4 bases and J by 5 bases, 4 bases remained unmatched. Per germline, CDR1 SGHRS and CDR2 YFSETQ. The CDR3 protein is CASSPWTGDNEQFF. In DNA form, the CDR3 reads TGCGCCAGCAGCCCCTGGACAGGGGACAATGAGCAGTTCTTC.

This clonotype has more than one count but fewer than ten. The chain couples TRBV10-3 to TRBJ2-1; D perhaps matches TRBD2 (7 bases). Trimming left V 3 bases short and J 0 bases short, with 12 bases between. Looked up from germline, CDR1 is ENHRY and CDR2 is SYGVKD. The CDR3 runs to 16 residues. CDR3 DNA sequence: TGTGCCATCAGTGATCCGGGGGGCAGCTCCTACAATGAGCAGTTCTTC. Its translation: CAISDPGGSSYNEQFF.

This clonotype was counted between two and nine times. J is TRBJ2-7 and V is TRBV10-3, with 14 bases identical to TRBD2. V lost 6 bases to trimming and J lost 5 bases; unmatched junction nucleotides: 6. The germline gives CDR1 ENHRY, CDR2 SYGVKD. The CDR3 covers 15 residues. The CDR3 spells CAISGTSGSRDEQYF. As DNA, the CDR3 is TGTGCCATCAGCGGGACTAGCGGGAGTCGGGACGAGCAGTACTTC.